Included here is one TCR beta chain sequence, with context. The antigen remains undetermined. Alongside a J-beta primer mix, a sample-barcoded 5' primer served in a second PCR lasting roughly 6 to 11 cycles. A template-switch adaptor containing 12 random nucleotides labeled each cDNA molecule. One entry per CDR3 protein results from TCRdb running MiXCR on the 5' RACE reads. In the table there are 650,000 to 800,000 distinct CDR3 sequences, under 65% of which are singletons. Germline V CDR1 and CDR2: MNHEY, SVGEGT. There are 14 residues in the CDR3. Trimming took 7 bases from V and 3 from J, leaving 12 bases between them. These data belong to a study of blood T cells in healthy people across ages. General study results and limits: Estimates of diversity drawn from one million T cells were considered underestimates.

Isolation of PBMCs gave at least 7 million cells per sample. This receptor was taken from a woman aged 80 or over in good health. The chain combines TRBV6-2 or TRBV6-3 with TRBJ2-2; D may be TRBD2 (5 bases). Sequencing was done on a sample of blood. The CDR3 DNA is TGTGCCAGCACGGCGAGAGGGTACACCGGGGAGCTGTTTTTT. Its translation is CASTARGYTGELFF.